This TCR beta chain appears in the sequencing data of a study of cytomegalovirus exposure and HLA in healthy donors. The PCR employed 60 Vbeta primers together with 13 Jbeta primers. TCRdb's table, derived via immunoSEQ multiplex PCR, lists solely in-frame clones and lacks some. The table includes approximately 77,000 clones, more than 75% detected once. The donors comprised healthy bone marrow donors. Looked up from germline, CDR1 is MDHEN and CDR2 is SYDVKM. The CDR3 has 15 amino acids. Study-level results: According to an earlier analysis, most TCR beta V segments yielded productive rearrangements about 87% or about 30% of the time.

In the case of this clone: Its antigen is not known.

This clonotype was sampled from a male donor in good health and CMV-seropositive. The sample was PBMCs. This sequence joins TRBV28 and TRBJ2-5; D perhaps matches TRBD2 (6 bases). Near its end, the DNA agrees better with TRBJ2-7, so the J call may be wrong. CDR3 region: CASSRGASGSYEQYF. The CDR3 DNA follows: TGTGCCAGCAGCCGGGGCGCGAGCGGGTCCTACGAGCAGTACTTC.